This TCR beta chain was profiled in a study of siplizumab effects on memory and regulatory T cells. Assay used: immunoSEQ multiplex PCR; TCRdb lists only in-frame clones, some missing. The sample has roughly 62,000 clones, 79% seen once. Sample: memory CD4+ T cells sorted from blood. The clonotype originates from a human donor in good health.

CDR3 nucleotides: TGTGCTAGTGGTTTAGCGACAGGGGCCGGATATGGCAATCAGCCCCAGCATTTT. Encoded protein: CASGLATGAGYGNQPQHF. V gene TRBV12-5 combines with J gene TRBJ1-5; 8 bases align to TRBD1. V lost 3 bases and J lost 2; bases outside the gene matches: 12. The CDR3 spans 18 residues. CDR1 LGHNT and CDR2 FRNRAP come from the germline V gene.